This TCR beta chain was observed in a study of CD8+CD57+ T cells in acquired aplastic anemia. Looking at the study overall: On average, healthy donors gave about 10.8 million reads for CD4+ cells. Findings and limits, study-wide: Researchers report that around 29 CD8+ CDR3 sequences appeared in both patients and controls.

As for this clonotype: Its specificity is unknown. One end of the junction does not line up with germline, which may come from a read error.

Investigators profiled TCR beta VDJ and CDR3 from genomic DNA template. TCRdb redid the calling of the reads with MiXCR, one entry per CDR3 protein. The data contain approximately 380,000 distinct CDR3 sequences, around 72% of them singletons. This TCR was sampled from a human donor in good health, serving as a control. Material: sorted CD4+, CD8+, or CD8+CD57+ T cells (not recorded which) from PBMCs.

The CDR3, as DNA: TGCGCCAGCAGCGTGGCCTGCCCGGACACTGAAGCTTTCTTT. Its translation is CASSVACPDTEAFF. The V gene is TRBV7-3, the J gene TRBJ1-1, with D hard to call. Germline values: CDR1 SGHTA, CDR2 FQGTGA. The CDR3 is 14 amino acids.